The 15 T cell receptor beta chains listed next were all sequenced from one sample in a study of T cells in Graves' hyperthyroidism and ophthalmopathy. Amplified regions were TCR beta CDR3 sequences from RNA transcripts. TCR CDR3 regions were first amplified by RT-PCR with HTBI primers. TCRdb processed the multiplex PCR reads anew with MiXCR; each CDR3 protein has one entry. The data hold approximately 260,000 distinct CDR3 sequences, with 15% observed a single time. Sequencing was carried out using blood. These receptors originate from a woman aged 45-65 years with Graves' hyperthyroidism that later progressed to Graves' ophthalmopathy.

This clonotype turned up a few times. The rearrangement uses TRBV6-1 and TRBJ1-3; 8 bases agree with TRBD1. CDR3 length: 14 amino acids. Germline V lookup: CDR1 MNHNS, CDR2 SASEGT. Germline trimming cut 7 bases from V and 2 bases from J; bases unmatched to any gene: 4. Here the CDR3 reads CASMRDRTGNTIYF. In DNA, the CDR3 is TGTGCCAGCATGAGGGACAGGACTGGAAACACCATATATTTT.

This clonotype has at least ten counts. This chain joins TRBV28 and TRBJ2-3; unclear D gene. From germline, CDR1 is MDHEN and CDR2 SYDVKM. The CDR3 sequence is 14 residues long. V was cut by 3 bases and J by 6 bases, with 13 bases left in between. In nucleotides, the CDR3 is TGTGCCAGCAGTTTTCGGCCGACACCGGATACGCAGTATTTT. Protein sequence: CASSFRPTPDTQYF. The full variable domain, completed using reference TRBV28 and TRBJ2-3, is DVKVTQSSRYLVKRTGEKVFLECVQDMDHENMFWYRQDPGLGLRLIYFSYDVKMKEKGDIPEGYSVSREKKERFSLILESASTNQTSMYLCASSFRPTPDTQYFGPGTRLTVL.

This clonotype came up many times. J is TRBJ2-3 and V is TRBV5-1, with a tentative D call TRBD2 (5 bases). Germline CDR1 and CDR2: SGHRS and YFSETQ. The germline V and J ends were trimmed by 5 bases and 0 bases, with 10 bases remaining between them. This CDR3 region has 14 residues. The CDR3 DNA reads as TGCGCCAGCAGAGCTCAGCGGAGCACAGATACGCAGTATTTT. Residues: CASRAQRSTDTQYF.

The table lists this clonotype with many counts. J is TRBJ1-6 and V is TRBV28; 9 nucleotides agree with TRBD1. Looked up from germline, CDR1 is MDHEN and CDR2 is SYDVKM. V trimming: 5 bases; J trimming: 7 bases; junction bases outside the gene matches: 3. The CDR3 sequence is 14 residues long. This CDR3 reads CASSPGQGNSPLHF. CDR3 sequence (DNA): TGTGCCAGCAGTCCCGGACAGGGGAATTCACCCCTCCACTTT.

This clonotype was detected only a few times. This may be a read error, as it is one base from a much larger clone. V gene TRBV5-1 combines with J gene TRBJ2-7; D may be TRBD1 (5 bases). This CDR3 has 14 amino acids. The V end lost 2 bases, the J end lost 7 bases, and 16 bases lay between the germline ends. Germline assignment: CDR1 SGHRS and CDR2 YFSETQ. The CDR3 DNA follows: TGCGCCAGCAGCTTCAGGGCTCTGTCGAATGAGCAGTACTTC. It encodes CASSFRALSNEQYF.

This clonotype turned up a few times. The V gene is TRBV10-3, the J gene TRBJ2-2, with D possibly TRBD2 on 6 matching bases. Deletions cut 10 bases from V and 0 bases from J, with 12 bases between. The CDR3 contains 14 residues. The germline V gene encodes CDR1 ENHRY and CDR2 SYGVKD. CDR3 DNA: TGTGCCACCGCTTTAGCGGCGAACACCGGGGAGCTGTTTTTT. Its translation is CATALAANTGELFF.

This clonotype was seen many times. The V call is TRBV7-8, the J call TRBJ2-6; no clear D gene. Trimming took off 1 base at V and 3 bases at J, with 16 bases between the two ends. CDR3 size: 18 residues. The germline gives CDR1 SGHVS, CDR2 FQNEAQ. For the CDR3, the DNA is TGTGCCAGCAGCTTAGTGTTAGGGAAGATGGATGGGGCCAACGTCCTGACTTTC. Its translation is CASSLVLGKMDGANVLTF.

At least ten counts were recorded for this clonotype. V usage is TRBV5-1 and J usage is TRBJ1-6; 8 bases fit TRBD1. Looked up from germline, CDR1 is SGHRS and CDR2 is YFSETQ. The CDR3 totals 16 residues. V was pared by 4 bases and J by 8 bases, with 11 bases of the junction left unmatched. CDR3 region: CASSLQGGFMDSPLHF. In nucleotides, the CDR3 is TGCGCCAGCAGCCTACAGGGGGGGTTCATGGATTCACCCCTCCACTTT.

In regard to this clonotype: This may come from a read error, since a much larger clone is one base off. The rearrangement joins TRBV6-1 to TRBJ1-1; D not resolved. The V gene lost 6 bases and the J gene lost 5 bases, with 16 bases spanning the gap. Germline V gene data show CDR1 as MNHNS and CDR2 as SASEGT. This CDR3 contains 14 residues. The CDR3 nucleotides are TGTGCCAGCAGCCTGGAGCAGGCGGGGACTGAAGCTTTCTTT. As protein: CASSLEQAGTEAFF.

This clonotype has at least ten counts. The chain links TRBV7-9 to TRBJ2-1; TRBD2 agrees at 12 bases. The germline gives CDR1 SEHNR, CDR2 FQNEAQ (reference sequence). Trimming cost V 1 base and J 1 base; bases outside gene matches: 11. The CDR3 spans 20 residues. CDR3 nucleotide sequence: TGTGCCAGCAGCTTAGTCGGCCGACTAGCGGGAGATTTTTCCTACAATGAGCAGTTCTTC. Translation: CASSLVGRLAGDFSYNEQFF.

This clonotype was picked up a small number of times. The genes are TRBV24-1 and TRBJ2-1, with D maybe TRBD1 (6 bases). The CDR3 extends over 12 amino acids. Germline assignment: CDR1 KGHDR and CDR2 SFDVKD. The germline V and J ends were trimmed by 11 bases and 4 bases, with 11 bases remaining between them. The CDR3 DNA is TGTGCCATCAGCGGACAGTACAATGAGCAGTTCTTC. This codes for CAISGQYNEQFF.

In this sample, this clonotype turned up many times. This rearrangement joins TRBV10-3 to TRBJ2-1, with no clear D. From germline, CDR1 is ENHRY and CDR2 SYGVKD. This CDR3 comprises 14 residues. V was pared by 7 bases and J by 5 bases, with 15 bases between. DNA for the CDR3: TGTGCCATCAAGGATACCGGCGGAGACAATGAGCAGTTCTTC. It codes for CAIKDTGGDNEQFF.

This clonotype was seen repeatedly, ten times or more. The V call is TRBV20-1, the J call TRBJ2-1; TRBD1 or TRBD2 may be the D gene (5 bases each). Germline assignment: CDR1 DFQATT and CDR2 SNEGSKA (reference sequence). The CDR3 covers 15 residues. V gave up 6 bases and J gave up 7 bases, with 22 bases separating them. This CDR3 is CSALNEGLGGNEQFF. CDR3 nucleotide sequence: TGCAGTGCCCTAAACGAGGGGCTAGGCGGAAATGAGCAGTTCTTC.

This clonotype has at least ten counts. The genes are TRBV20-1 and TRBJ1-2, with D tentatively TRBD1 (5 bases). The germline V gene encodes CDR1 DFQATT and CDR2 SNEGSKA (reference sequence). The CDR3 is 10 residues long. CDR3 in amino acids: CLGGDYGYTF. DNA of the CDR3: TGCCTCGGAGGGGACTATGGCTACACCTTC.

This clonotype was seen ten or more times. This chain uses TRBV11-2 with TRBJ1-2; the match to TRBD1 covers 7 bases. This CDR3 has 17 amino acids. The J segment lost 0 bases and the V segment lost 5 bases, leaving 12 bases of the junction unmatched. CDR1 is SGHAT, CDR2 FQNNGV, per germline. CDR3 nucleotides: TGTGCCAGCAGCCCCGGACAGGCCTGGGTAGCTAACTATGGCTACACCTTC. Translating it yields CASSPGQAWVANYGYTF. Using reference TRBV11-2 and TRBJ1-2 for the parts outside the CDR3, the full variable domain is EAGVAQSPRYKIIEKRQSVAFWCNPISGHATLYWYQQILGQGPKLLIQFQNNGVVDDSQLPKDRFSAERLKGVDSTLKIQPAKLEDSAVYLCASSPGQAWVANYGYTFGSGTRLTVV.